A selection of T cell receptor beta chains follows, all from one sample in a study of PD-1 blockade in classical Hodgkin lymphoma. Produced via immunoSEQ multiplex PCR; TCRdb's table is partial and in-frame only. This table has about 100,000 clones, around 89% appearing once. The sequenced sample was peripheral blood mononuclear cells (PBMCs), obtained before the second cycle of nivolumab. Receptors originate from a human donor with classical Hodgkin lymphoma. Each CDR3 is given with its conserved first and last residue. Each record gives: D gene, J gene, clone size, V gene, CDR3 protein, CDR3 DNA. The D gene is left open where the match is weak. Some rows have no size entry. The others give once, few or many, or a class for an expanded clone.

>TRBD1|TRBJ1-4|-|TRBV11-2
CASSWTGTGGEKLFF
TGTGCCAGCAGCTGGACAGGGACCGGTGGCGAAAAACTGTTTTTT
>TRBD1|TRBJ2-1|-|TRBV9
CASSVVPDRVSRVVDEQFF
TGTGCCAGCAGCGTAGTTCCGGACAGGGTCAGTCGTGTAGTTGATGAGCAGTTCTTC
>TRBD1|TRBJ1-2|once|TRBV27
CASSLSGTGTYGYTF
TGTGCCAGCAGTTTATCGGGGACAGGGACCTATGGCTACACCTTC
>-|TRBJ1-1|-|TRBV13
CASSSIKGFQGTGGNEAFF
TGTGCCAGCAGCTCTATTAAGGGTTTCCAGGGGACGGGTGGTAATGAAGCTTTCTTT
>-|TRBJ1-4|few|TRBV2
CASSELSGIEKLFF
TGTGCCAGCAGTGAGCTTTCGGGTATTGAAAAACTGTTTTTT
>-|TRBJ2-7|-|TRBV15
CATSFRTAISSYEQYF
TGTGCCACCAGCTTCCGGACGGCGATCAGCTCCTACGAGCAGTACTTC
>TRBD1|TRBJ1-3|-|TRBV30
CAWSVLLGTVDTIYF
TGTGCCTGGAGTGTATTACTGGGGACAGTGGACACCATATATTTT
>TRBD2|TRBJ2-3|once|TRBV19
CASSPWTSGGITDTQYF
TGTGCCAGTAGTCCTTGGACTAGCGGGGGGATCACAGATACGCAGTATTTT
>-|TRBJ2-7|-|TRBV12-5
CASGLPLTGMPYEQYF
TGTGCTAGTGGTTTGCCCCTAACCGGGATGCCTTACGAGCAGTACTTC
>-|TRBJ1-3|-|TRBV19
CASSNTGKGISGNTIYF
TGTGCCAGTAGCAATACAGGGAAGGGGATCTCTGGAAACACCATATATTTT
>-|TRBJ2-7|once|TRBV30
CAWSATQGVGEQYF
TGTGCCTGGAGTGCCACCCAGGGTGTGGGGGAGCAGTACTTC
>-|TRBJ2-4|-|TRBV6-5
CASSYRGGNIQYF
TGTGCCAGCAGTTACAGGGGGGGTAACATTCAGTACTTC
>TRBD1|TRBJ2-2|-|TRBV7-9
CASTSGTAHTGELFF
TGTGCCAGCACTTCAGGGACAGCACACACCGGGGAGCTGTTTTTT
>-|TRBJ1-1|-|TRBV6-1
CASSALGRAEAFF
TGTGCCAGCAGTGCTCTAGGTCGCGCTGAAGCTTTCTTT
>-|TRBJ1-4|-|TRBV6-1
CASSEPANEKLFF
TGTGCCAGCAGTGAACCGGCTAATGAAAAACTGTTTTTT
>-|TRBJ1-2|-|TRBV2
CAGGQLLANYGYTF
TGTGCCGGAGGACAACTCTTAGCTAACTATGGCTACACCTTC
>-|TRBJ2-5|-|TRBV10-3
CAISAQDRRRETQYF
TGTGCCATCAGTGCCCAGGACCGACGGAGGGAGACCCAGTACTTC
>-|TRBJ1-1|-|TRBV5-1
CASSDAKRIPNTEAFF
TGCGCCAGCAGCGACGCCAAACGGATACCGAACACTGAAGCTTTCTTT
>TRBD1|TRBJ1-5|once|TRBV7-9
CASSLGSGQGKNQPQHF
TGTGCCAGCAGCTTAGGGTCGGGACAGGGGAAAAATCAGCCCCAGCATTTT
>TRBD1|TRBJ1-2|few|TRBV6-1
CASSDEGTVRWDGYTF
TGTGCCAGCAGTGACGAAGGGACAGTTCGCTGGGACGGCTACACCTTC
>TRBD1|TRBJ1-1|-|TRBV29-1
CSVAQGADTEAFF
TGCAGCGTCGCACAGGGGGCCGACACTGAAGCTTTCTTT
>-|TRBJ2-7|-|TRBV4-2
CASSQESAGVNYEQYF
TGTGCCAGCAGCCAAGAATCCGCAGGGGTTAACTACGAGCAGTACTTC
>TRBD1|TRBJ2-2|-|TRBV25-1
CASSGMGQVEDTGELFF
TGTGCCAGCAGTGGAATGGGACAGGTTGAAGACACCGGGGAGCTGTTTTTT
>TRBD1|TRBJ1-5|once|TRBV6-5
CASSPDRANQPQHF
TGTGCCAGCAGTCCCGACAGGGCCAATCAGCCCCAGCATTTT
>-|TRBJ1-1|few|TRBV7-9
CASNQANTEAFF
TGTGCCAGCAATCAAGCGAACACTGAAGCTTTCTTT
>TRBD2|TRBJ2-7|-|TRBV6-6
CASSYSGGTYEQYF
TGTGCCAGCAGTTATAGCGGGGGTACCTACGAGCAGTACTTC
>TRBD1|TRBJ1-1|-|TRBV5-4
CASSPGGGQGADTEAFF
TGTGCCAGCAGTCCTGGAGGTGGCCAGGGGGCAGATACTGAAGCTTTCTTT
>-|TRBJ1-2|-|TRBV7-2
CASSMTPNYGYTF
TGTGCCAGCAGCATGACACCTAACTATGGCTACACCTTC
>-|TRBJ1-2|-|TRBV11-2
CASSSGRLANYGYTF
TGTGCCAGCAGCTCCGGGAGATTAGCTAACTATGGCTACACCTTC
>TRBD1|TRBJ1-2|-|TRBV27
CASSPQGERWYGYTF
TGTGCCAGCAGTCCCCAGGGGGAACGGTGGTATGGCTACACCTTC
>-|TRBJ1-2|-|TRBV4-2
CASSQVRRESRGGYTF
TGTGCCAGCAGCCAAGTAAGGCGGGAAAGTCGTGGGGGCTACACCTTC
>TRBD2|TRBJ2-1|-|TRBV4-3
CASSQDWTSGGGNEQFF
TGCGCCAGCAGCCAAGATTGGACTAGCGGGGGAGGCAATGAGCAGTTCTTC
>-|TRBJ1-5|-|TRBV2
CASHGAGGNQPQHF
TGTGCCAGCCACGGCGCTGGTGGCAATCAGCCCCAGCATTTT
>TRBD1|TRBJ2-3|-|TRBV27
CASSLNRGSTDTQYF
TGTGCCAGCAGTTTAAACAGGGGAAGCACAGATACGCAGTATTTT
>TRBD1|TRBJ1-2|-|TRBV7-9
CASSQGTGEGYTF
TGTGCCAGCAGCCAAGGGACAGGGGAAGGCTACACCTTC
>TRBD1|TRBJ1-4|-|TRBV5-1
CASSLVGTGGVEEKLFF
TGCGCCAGCAGCTTGGTTGGGACAGGGGGCGTAGAAGAAAAACTGTTTTTT
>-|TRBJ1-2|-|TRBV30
CAWATGNYGYTF
TGTGCCTGGGCGACAGGCAACTATGGCTACACCTTC
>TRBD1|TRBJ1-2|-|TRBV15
CATSRDGTGSTSYTF
TGTGCCACCAGCAGGGACGGGACAGGCTCAACCAGCTACACCTTC
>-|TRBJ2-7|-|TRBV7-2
CASSPIRVAYEQYF
TGTGCCAGCAGCCCAATAAGGGTCGCCTACGAGCAGTACTTC